This TCR beta chain was sequenced during a study of shared clonotypes between healthy human individuals (dated by TCRdb to the early 2020s). As for the study more broadly: The cohort comprised two women and three men aged 18 to 49 years. Per donor, three plates each were used for CD4 naive and CD4 memory, two for CD8 naive, and one for CD8 memory. To estimate repertoire size and how much clonotypes are shared between individuals, the study performed deep sequencing of blood TCR repertoires from five healthy adults. To increase sequencing depth and limit assay-specific biases, TCR repertoire library preparation and sequencing were carried out by different laboratories using diverse techniques. Between about 0.94 and 8.9 billion PBMCs per donor were obtained by leukapheresis.

On the study overall, not on this receptor specifically: Compared with non-shared clonotypes, the clonotypes found in all four sorted-subset donors had higher generation probabilities. The genetic and exposure-history diversity represented was limited by the small number of donors. Naive subsets generally had larger estimated clonotype richness than memory subsets did. Roughly 5% of naive CD4, 3.5% of naive CD8, approximately 2.2% of memory CD4, and around 0.4% of memory CD8 clonotypes were shared across a few donors. Only blood was sampled, and tissue TCR repertoires likely differ from those in blood. Pairwise subsampling led to the expectation that sequencing depth would affect the degree of clonotype sharing among donors. Even with the large sequencing depth, rarefaction of the sorted-subset datasets indicated that sequencing was incomplete.

TCR CDR3 regions were amplified from genomic DNA by multiplex PCR using the deep immunoSEQ assay. Genomic DNA extracted from each cell subset was distributed evenly over all wells of several immunoSEQ 96-well plates, and each plate served as one replicate. For sorted subsets, about 210 ng of genomic DNA, equivalent to 30,000 or so T cell genomes, went into each replicate PCR. Purified libraries were measured with a Qubit 3.0 fluorometer, size-checked on a Bioanalyzer 2100, and measured again with the KAPA Library Quantification kit. A separate single-read 150-cycle Illumina NextSeq 550 flow cell was used to sequence each immunoSEQ 96-well plate. From the authors' description of their analysis: Because the immunoSEQ output held only junctional sequences and lacked quality scores, the filtering could not match the filtering applied to full-length reads. To assign V/J genes and CDR3, sequences were annotated using PyIR, a Python wrapper for IgBLAST v1.9, with IMGT germline references. Reads were filtered out if the reads had weak V/J assignments (E-value above 1e-6), no CDR3, stop codons, out-of-frame junctions, or ambiguous translated residues. V3J clonotypes were defined by identical inferred V gene, J gene, and CDR3 amino acid sequence. Percentage overlap between repertoires was computed as shared unique clonotypes divided by the size of the smaller repertoire. Three approaches were used to assess repertoire richness: RTK rarefaction, the Chao1 estimator, and Recon v2.1 estimates of unobserved clonotypes. OLGA was used to compute generation probabilities for all TCRbeta clonotypes that the gDNA method yielded from four donors. Sourced from immuneACCESS, this table was stored by TCRdb with only in-frame sequences that have V and J called. A share of the clones is absent; for the studies checked, an unresolved V gene accounts for under half, and the remainder has no known explanation. V, J and clone size reflect that table, while D and trimming were determined from the DNA. The table for this sample lists 2 million to 3 million clones; approximately 93% of them were counted only once. The ten largest make up about 0.34% of the sample.

Measured from the cysteine to the phenylalanine, the CDR3 is 13 residues long. CDR3 DNA is the only sequence kept; it has 39 bases, read in frame from the first base. The germline V gene provides CDR1 SGHRS and CDR2 YFSETQ. The germline ends are 11 bases apart after V is trimmed by 4 bases and J by 3 bases. As concerns this clone: Its antigen is still unknown. Qualities for individual bases were not recorded, and no much larger clone is one base off.

The donors were healthy, HIV-negative adults who had no recently reported acute infections or vaccinations. Only Caucasian adults living in Nashville, Tennessee, USA were represented among the donors. CD4+ T cells were enriched through magnetic negative selection, after which naive cells were positively selected on CD45RA and the remaining negative fraction served as the memory subset. Blood was obtained by leukapheresis, after which PBMCs were separated by Ficoll-Histopaque density gradient centrifugation and cryopreserved in liquid nitrogen vapor phase. Analytical flow cytometry was used to check the purity and quantity of every magnetically sorted T cell population. Genomic DNA was isolated from every sorted fraction and measured by UV absorbance on a Nanodrop 2000c.

The chain uses TRBV5-1 and TRBJ2-7, with no reliable assignment of the D segment. The receptor's source is a man aged 18 to 29 in good health. Some clones in this sample may be carry-over from other donors' samples. Source material: naive CD4+ T cells from PBMCs. The cell subset or site label for this specimen denotes: CD45RA+ positively selected. DNA sequence: TGCGCCAGCAGCCTTGAGGTCCGCTACGAGCAGTACTTC. This encodes CASSLEVRYEQYF.